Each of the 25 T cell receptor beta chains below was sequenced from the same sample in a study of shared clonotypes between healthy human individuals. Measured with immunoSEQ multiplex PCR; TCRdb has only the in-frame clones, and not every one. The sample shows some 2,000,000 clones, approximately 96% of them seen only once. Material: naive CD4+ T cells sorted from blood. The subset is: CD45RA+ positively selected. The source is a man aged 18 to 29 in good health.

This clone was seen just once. For the CDR3, the DNA is TGTGCCAGCAGTGTAGGGGGCGATAGCAATCAGCCCCAGCATTTT. Translating it yields CASSVGGDSNQPQHF. The chain uses TRBV6-1 and TRBJ1-5; TRBD1 matches 7 bases. The CDR3 has 15 residues. Per the germline V gene, CDR1 is MNHNS and CDR2 is SASEGT. Germline trimming cut 4 bases from V and 0 bases from J; bases unmatched to any gene: 3.

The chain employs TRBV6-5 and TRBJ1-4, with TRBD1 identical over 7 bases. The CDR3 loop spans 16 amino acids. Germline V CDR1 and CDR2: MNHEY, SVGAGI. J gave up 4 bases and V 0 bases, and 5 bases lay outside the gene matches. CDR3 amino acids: CASSYSRAGGNEKLFF. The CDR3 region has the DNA TGTGCCAGCAGTTACTCACGCGCAGGGGGTAATGAAAAACTGTTTTTT.

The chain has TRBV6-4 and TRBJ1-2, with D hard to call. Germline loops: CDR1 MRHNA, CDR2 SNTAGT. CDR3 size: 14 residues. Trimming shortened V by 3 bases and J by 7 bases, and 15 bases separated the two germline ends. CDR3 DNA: TGTGCCAGCAGTGAGGAGGCCTCACGGGGTGGCTACACCTTC. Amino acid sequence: CASSEEASRGGYTF.

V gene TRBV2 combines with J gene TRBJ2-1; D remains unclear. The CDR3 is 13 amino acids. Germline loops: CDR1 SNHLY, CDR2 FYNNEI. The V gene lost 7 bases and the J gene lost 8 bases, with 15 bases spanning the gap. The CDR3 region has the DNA TGTGCCAGCACCCTGGCTCAGTCCCATGAGCAGTTCTTC. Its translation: CASTLAQSHEQFF.

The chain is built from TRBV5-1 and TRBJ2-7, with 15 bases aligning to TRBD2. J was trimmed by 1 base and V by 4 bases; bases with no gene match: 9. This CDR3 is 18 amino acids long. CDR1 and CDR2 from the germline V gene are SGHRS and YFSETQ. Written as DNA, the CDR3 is TGCGCCAGCAGCCTCGCCGGACTAGCGGGAGGGCGATCCTACGAGCAGTACTTC. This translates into CASSLAGLAGGRSYEQYF. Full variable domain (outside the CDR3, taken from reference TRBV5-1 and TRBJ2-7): KAGVTQTPRYLIKTRGQQVTLSCSPISGHRSVSWYQQTPGQGLQFLFEYFSETQRNKGNFPGRFSGRQFSNSRSEMNVSTLELGDSALYLCASSLAGLAGGRSYEQYFGPGTRLTVT.

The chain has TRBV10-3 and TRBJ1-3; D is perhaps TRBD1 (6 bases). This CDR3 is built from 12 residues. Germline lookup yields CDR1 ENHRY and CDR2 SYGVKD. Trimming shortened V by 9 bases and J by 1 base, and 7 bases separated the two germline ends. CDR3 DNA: TGTGCCATGCAGGGGTCTGGAAACACCATATATTTT. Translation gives CAMQGSGNTIYF.

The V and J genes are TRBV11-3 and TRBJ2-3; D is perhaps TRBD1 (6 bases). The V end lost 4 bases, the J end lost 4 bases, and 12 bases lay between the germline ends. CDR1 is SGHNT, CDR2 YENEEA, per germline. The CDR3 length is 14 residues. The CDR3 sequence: CASSWGQASDTQYF. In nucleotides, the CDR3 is TGTGCCAGCAGCTGGGGGCAGGCGTCAGATACGCAGTATTTT.

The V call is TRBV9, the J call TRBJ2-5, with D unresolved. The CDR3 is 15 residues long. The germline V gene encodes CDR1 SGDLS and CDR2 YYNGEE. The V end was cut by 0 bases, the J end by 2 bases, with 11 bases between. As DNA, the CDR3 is TGTGCCAGCAGCGTAGATCCGGCCACGCAAGAGACCCAGTACTTC. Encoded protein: CASSVDPATQETQYF.

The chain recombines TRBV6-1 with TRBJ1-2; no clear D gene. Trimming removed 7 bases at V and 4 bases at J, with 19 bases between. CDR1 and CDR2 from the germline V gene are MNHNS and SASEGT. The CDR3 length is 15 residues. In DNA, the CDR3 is TGTGCCAGCACCCGAGACTGGGCCACTTCCTATGGCTACACCTTC. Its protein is CASTRDWATSYGYTF.

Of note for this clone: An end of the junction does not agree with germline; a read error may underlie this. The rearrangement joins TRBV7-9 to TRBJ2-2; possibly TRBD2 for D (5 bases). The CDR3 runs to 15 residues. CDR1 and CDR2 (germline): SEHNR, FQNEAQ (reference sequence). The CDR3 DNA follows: TGTGCCAGCAGCTCCGCGGGTCCGAATACCGGGGAGCTGTTTTTT. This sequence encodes CASSSAGPNTGELFF.

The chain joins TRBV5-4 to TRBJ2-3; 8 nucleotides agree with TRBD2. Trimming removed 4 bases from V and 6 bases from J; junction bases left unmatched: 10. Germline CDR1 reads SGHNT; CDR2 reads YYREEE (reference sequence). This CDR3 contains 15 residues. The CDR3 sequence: CASSTPGLGPDTQYF. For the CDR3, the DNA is TGTGCCAGCAGCACACCGGGACTAGGCCCCGATACGCAGTATTTT.

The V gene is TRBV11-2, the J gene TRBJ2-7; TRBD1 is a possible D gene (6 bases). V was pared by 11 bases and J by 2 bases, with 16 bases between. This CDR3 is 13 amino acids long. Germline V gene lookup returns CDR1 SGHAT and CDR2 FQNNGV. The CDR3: CASQGGGPYEQYF. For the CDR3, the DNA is TGTGCCTCACAGGGTGGCGGCCCCTACGAGCAGTACTTC.

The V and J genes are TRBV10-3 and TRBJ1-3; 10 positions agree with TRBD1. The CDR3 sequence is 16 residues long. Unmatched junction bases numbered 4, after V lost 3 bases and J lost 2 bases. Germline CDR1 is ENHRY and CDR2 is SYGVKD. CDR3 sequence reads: CAISEMGQGTGNTIYF. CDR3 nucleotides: TGTGCCATCAGTGAAATGGGACAGGGGACTGGAAACACCATATATTTT.

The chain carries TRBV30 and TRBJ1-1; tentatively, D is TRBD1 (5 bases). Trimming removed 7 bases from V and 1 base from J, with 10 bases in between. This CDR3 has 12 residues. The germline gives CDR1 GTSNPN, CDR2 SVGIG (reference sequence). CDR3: CASGRTNTEAFF. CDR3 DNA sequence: TGTGCCTCAGGGAGGACGAACACTGAAGCTTTCTTT.

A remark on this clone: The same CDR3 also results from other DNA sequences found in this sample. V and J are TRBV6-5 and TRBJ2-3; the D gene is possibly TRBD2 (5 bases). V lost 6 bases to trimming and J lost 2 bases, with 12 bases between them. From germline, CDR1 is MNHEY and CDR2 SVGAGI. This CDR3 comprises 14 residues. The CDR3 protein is CASRPGLATDTQYF. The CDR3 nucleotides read TGTGCCAGCAGGCCCGGCCTAGCCACAGATACGCAGTATTTT.

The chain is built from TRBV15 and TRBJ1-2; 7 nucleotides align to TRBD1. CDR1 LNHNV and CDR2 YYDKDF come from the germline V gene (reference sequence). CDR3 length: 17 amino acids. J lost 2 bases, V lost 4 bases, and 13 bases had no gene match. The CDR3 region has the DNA TGTGCCACCAGCACGGGACAGCTCCTAAGGGGCAACTATGGCTACACCTTC. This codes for CATSTGQLLRGNYGYTF.

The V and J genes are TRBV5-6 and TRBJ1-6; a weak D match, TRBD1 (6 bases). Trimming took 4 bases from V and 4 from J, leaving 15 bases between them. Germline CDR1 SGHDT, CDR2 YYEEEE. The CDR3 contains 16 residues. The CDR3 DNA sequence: TGTGCCAGCAGCCCACGGACAGTTTCGTATAATTCACCCCTCCACTTT. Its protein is CASSPRTVSYNSPLHF.

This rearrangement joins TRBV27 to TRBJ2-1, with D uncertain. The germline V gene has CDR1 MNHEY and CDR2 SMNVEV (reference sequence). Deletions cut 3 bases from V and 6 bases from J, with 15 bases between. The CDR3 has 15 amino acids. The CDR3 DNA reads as TGTGCCAGCAGTTTTGAATTTCCCCGGGCCAATGAGCAGTTCTTC. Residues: CASSFEFPRANEQFF.

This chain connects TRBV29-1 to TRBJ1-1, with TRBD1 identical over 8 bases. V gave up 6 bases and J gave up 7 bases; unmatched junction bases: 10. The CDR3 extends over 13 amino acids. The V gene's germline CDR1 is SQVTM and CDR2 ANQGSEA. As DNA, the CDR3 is TGCAGCGTGGACGGGACAGGAGATTTTGAAGCTTTCTTT. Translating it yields CSVDGTGDFEAFF.

The CDR3 region is CASSISGTNNEQFF. The CDR3 DNA reads TGCGCCAGCAGCATATCCGGGACAAACAATGAGCAGTTCTTC. This sequence joins TRBV5-1 and TRBJ2-1; D may be TRBD1 (6 bases). Germline lookup yields CDR1 SGHRS and CDR2 YFSETQ. Trimming removed 4 bases at V and 5 bases at J, with 13 bases between. The CDR3 is made up of 14 amino acids.

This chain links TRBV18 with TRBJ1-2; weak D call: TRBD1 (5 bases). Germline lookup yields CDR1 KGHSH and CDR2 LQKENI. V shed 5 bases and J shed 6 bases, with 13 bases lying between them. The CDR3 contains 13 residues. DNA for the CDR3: TGTGCCAGCTCAACCGGGACGGATAATGGCTACACCTTC. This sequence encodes CASSTGTDNGYTF.

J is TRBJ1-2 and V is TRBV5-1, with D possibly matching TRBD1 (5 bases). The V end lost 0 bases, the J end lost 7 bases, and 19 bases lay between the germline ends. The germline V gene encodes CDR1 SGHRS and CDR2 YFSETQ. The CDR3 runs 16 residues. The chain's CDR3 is CASSLAQTALRGGYTF. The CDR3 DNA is TGCGCCAGCAGCTTGGCCCAGACTGCCCTAAGGGGTGGCTACACCTTC.

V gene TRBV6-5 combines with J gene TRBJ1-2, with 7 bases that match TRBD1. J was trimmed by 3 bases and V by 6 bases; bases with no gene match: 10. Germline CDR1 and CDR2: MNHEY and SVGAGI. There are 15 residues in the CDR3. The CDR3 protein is CASSRQGHRDYGYTF. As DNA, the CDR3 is TGTGCCAGCAGCCGACAGGGACACAGAGACTATGGCTACACCTTC.

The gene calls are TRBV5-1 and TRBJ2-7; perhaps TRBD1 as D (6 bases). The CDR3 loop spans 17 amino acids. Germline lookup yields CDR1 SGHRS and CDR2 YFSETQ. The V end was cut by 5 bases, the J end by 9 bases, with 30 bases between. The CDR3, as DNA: TGCGCCAGCAGGTCCCCCGACCGACAGGAGACTTCTGGGGTGCAGTACTTC. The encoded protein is CASRSPDRQETSGVQYF.

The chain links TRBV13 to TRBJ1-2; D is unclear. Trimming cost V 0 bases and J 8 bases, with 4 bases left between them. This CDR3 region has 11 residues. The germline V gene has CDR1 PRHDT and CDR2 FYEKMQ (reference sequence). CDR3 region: CASSLGDGYTF. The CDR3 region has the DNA TGTGCCAGCAGCTTAGGGGACGGCTACACCTTC.